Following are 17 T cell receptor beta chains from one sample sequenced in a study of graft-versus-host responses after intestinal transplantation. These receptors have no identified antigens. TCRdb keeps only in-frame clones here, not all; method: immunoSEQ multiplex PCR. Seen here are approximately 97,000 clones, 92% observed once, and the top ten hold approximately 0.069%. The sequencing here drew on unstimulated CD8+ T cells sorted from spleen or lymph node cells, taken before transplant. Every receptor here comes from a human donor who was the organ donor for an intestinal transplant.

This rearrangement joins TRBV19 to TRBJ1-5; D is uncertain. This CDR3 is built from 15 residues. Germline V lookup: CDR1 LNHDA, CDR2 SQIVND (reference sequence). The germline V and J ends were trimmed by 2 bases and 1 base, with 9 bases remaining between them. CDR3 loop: CASSIYRRSNQPQHF. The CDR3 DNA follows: TGTGCCAGTAGTATATATCGCAGGAGCAATCAGCCCCAGCATTTT.

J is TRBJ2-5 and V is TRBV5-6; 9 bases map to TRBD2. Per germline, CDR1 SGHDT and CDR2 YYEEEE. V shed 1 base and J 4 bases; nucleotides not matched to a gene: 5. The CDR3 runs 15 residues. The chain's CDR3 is CASSLSQLAGETQYF. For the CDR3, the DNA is TGTGCCAGCAGCTTGTCCCAACTAGCGGGAGAGACCCAGTACTTC.

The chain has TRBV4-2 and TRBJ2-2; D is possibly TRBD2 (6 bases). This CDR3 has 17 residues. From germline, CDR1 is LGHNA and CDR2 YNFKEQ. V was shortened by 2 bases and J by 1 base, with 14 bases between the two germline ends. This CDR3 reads CASSQRLAGRNTGELFF. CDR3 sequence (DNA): TGTGCCAGCAGCCAAAGGTTGGCGGGAAGGAACACCGGGGAGCTGTTTTTT.

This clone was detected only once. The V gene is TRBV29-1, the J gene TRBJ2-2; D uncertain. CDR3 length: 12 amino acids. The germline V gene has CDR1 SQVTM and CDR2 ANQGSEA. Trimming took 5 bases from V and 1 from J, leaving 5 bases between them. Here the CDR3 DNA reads TGCAGCGTTATCGGGAACACCGGGGAGCTGTTTTTT. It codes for CSVIGNTGELFF.

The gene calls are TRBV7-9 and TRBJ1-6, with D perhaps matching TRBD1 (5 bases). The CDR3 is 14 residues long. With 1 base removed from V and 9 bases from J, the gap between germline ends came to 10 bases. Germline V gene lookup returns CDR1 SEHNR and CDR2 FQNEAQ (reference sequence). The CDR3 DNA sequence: TGTGCCAGCAGCTTAGGGGGGGGGAGTTCACCCCTCCACTTT. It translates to CASSLGGGSSPLHF.

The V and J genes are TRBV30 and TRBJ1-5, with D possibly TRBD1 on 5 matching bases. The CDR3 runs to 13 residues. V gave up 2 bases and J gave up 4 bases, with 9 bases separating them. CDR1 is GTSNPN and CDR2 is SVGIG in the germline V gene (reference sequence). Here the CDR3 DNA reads TGTGCCTGGAGTCTCGGGGGGAATCAGCCCCAGCATTTT. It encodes CAWSLGGNQPQHF.

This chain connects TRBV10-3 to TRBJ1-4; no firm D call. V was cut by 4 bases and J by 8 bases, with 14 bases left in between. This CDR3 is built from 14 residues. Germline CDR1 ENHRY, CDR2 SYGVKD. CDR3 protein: CAISVSSRREKLFF. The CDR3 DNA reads TGTGCCATCAGTGTCTCTAGCCGTCGGGAAAAACTGTTTTTT.

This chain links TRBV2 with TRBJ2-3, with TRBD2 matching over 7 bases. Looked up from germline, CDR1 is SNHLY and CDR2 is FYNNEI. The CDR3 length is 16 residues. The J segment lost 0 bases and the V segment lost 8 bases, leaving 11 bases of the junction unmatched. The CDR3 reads CASGDPERGSTDTQYF. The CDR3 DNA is TGTGCCAGCGGGGACCCAGAGCGGGGAAGCACAGATACGCAGTATTTT.

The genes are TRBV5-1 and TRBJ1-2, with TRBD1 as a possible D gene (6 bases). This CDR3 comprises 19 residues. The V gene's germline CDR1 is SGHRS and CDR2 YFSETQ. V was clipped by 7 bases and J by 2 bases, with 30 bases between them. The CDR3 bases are TGCGCCAGCCGCCCTCCATTCCCCGGACAGAATTTTTTAAACTATGGCTACACCTTC. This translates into CASRPPFPGQNFLNYGYTF.

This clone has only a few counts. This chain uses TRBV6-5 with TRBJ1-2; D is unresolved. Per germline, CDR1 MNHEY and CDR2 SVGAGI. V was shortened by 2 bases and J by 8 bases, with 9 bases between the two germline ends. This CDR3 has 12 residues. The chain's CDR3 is CASSYGEGGYTF. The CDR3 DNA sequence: TGTGCCAGCAGTTACGGGGAGGGAGGCTACACCTTC.

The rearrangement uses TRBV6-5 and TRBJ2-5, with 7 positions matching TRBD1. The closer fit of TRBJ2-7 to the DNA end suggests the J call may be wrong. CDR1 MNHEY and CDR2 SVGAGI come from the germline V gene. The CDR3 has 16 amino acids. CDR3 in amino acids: CASSYSMTGSSYEQYF. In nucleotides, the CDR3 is TGTGCCAGCAGTTACTCAATGACAGGGAGCTCCTACGAGCAGTACTTC.

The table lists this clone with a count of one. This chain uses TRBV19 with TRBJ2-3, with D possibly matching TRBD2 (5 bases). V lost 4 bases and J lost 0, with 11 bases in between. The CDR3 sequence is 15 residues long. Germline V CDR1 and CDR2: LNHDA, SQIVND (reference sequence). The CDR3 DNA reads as TGTGCCAGTAGTACCCCCTGGGAGAGCACAGATACGCAGTATTTT. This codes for CASSTPWESTDTQYF.

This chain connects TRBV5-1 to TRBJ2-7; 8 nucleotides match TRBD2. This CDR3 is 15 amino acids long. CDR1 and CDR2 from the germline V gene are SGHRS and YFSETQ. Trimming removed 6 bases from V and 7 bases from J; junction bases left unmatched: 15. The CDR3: CASNKWPGLDDEQYF. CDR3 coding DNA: TGCGCCAGCAACAAATGGCCGGGACTAGACGATGAGCAGTACTTC.

CDR3 sequence (DNA): TGTGCCAGCAGCCCACAGGGGGTCTACGAGCAGTACTTC. Residues: CASSPQGVYEQYF. This rearrangement joins TRBV6-5 to TRBJ2-7; 8 bases are a match to TRBD1. Germline CDR1 is MNHEY and CDR2 is SVGAGI. The CDR3 totals 13 residues. With 6 bases clipped from V and 3 bases from J, the junction kept 4 bases outside the gene matches.

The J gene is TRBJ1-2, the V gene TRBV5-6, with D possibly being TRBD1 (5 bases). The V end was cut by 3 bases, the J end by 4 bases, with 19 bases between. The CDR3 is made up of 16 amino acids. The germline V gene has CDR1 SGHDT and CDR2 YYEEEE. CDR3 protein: CASSSVSGNAFYGYTF. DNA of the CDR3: TGTGCCAGCAGCTCTGTATCAGGGAATGCGTTCTATGGCTACACCTTC.

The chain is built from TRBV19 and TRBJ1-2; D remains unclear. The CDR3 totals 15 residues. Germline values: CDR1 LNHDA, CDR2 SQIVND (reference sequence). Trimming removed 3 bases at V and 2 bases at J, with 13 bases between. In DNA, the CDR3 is TGTGCCAGTAGTATCATACTCAGGCAAAACTATGGCTACACCTTC. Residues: CASSIILRQNYGYTF.

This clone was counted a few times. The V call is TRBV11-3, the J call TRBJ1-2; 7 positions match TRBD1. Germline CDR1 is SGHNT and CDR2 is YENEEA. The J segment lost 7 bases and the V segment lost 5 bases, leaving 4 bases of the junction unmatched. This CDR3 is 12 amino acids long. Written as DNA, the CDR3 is TGTGCCAGCAGCCTAGGGACAGTTGGCTACACCTTC. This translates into CASSLGTVGYTF.